The clone carrying this TCR beta chain was counted only a few times. Using immunoSEQ multiplex PCR, the repertoire was profiled, and TCRdb retains in-frame clones only, with some absent. The sample consists of a few million clones, 93% of them appearing once. V lost 0 bases, J lost 1 base, and 6 bases lay in between. This CDR3 has 14 amino acids. CDR1 and CDR2 (germline): MGHRA, YSYEKL. The record originates from a study of shared clonotypes between healthy human individuals. Sequences were obtained from naive CD4+ T cells from PBMCs. Subset defined: CD45RA+ positively selected. This chain connects TRBV4-1 to TRBJ1-1, with unresolved D. The sequence came from a man aged 18 to 35 in good health. Some clones in this sample may be carry-over from other donors' samples. The CDR3 region is CASSQDRKNTEAFF. CDR3 sequence (DNA): TGCGCCAGCAGCCAAGATCGGAAGAACACTGAAGCTTTCTTT.